Listed below are T cell receptor beta chains from one sample, sequenced in a study of technical replicates of blood from a few donors. Sequenced by immunoSEQ multiplex PCR; TCRdb stores in-frame clones only, minus some. The table shows roughly 80,000 clones, with approximately 94% occurring only once. Material: T cells isolated from PBMCs. The receptors originated from a human donor in good health. CDR3s leave out the opening cysteine and the closing phenylalanine or tryptophan.

v_gene,j_gene,CDR3aa
TRBV5-6,TRBJ2-1,ASSATGTGYYEQF
TRBV14,TRBJ1-2,ASSQVQGAYGYT
TRBV27,TRBJ2-1,ASSFIRGNEQF
TRBV4-3,TRBJ1-5,ASSQAGGRDQPQH
TRBV5-4,TRBJ1-1,ASSQLRGTEAF
TRBV7-9,TRBJ2-7,ASSLTRIENYEQY
TRBV19,TRBJ1-2,ASSLTGFGYT
TRBV6-5,TRBJ2-7,ASSSWVGADYEQY
TRBV7-9,TRBJ2-1,ASSLAIIAGGNNEQF
TRBV29-1,TRBJ1-2,SVVSTGVAYT
TRBV5-6,TRBJ2-7,ASSETGRVPYEQY
TRBV2,TRBJ2-7,ASSEGQGIAYYEQY
TRBV5-5,TRBJ1-2,ASTLEATGVYGYT
TRBV4-3,TRBJ2-5,ASSQDAGGPGKTQY
TRBV11-2,TRBJ2-2,ASSSHGGAKNTGELF
TRBV30,TRBJ2-1,AWSVLSGFYNEQF
TRBV18,TRBJ2-7,ASSPWDSSYEQY
TRBV10-3,TRBJ2-3,AISEKREPDTQY
TRBV7-9,TRBJ2-5,ASSPEQRLARETQY
TRBV19,TRBJ2-3,ASSITSGSTDTQY
TRBV15,TRBJ1-5,ATSSWTGQPQH
TRBV4-2,TRBJ2-3,ASSQELAEGARGTQY
TRBV4-3,TRBJ2-1,ASSQANLGRGSYNEQF
TRBV4-3,TRBJ2-3,ASSQALWAGLTDTQY
TRBV11-2,TRBJ2-7,ASSQPGQAYEQY
TRBV7-2,TRBJ1-3,ASSSDRAGNTIY
TRBV7-9,TRBJ2-4,ASSLAQVANIQY
TRBV11-2,TRBJ1-1,ASSHAGGDTEAF
TRBV7-2,TRBJ1-2,ASSLRHGYGYT
TRBV30,TRBJ2-7,AWSVRRTGREQY
TRBV30,TRBJ2-1,AWTVGVRNEQF
TRBV6-5,TRBJ2-1,ASSPGDTYNEQF
TRBV6-1,TRBJ2-1,ASRSGYEQF
TRBV18,TRBJ2-5,ASSPWDNTLQETQY
TRBV28,TRBJ1-5,ASSTDSELSSNQPQH
TRBV6-1,TRBJ1-5,ASSSTNNQPQH
TRBV28,TRBJ1-4,ASSSPDRGPNEKLF
TRBV5-3,TRBJ2-7,ARSLEREGLLEQY
TRBV9,TRBJ2-2,ASSHPGTGNTGELF
TRBV15,TRBJ2-7,ATSRGQGSPEQY
TRBV27,TRBJ1-2,ASSHQGGHYGYT
TRBV6-4,TRBJ2-1,ASSDRIRTSGSRNEQF
TRBV11-2,TRBJ2-1,ASSLNRDRGFIEQF
TRBV5-4,TRBJ1-2,ASSLDWGLYGYT
TRBV25-1,TRBJ1-2,ASTGQGDYGYT
TRBV7-3,TRBJ2-1,ASSLPSSNEQF
TRBV30,TRBJ2-1,AWSPNSSQQF
TRBV19,TRBJ1-5,ASTIQGSNQPQH
TRBV5-1,TRBJ2-2,ASTNGSPGELF
TRBV5-6,TRBJ1-6,ASSKGATGGNSPLH